This T cell receptor beta chain emerged from a study of OX40 agonist ivuxolimab in advanced cancers. Study summary: It was permissible to have had prior anti-PD-1, anti-PD-L1 or anti-CTLA-4 therapy, and around 43% had some. Partial responses were achieved by three patients, one with hepatocellular carcinoma and two with cutaneous melanoma. Points from the study as a whole: On average, a greater number of expanded clones characterised CD8+ T cells relative to CD4+.

Comment on this clone: Its cognate antigen is unknown.

TCRdb's copy holds only in-frame clones and misses some; the assay was immunoSEQ multiplex PCR. This sample carries 57,000 or so clones, 91% of them seen once, and the ten largest clones take more than 13%. Source: CD4+ or CD8+ T cells sorted from blood, taken in a trial of the OX40 agonist ivuxolimab. The sequence came from an adult with an advanced solid tumor such as melanoma, head and neck, liver or kidney cancer.

This chain's CDR3 is CASSPRTGTYEQYF. The CDR3 DNA reads TGTGCCAGCAGCCCCCGGACAGGGACCTACGAGCAGTACTTC. V gene TRBV7-2 combines with J gene TRBJ2-5, with 8 positions matching TRBD1. Matching the DNA end better, TRBJ2-7 makes the J call doubtful. This CDR3 contains 14 residues. Germline V lookup: CDR1 SGHTA, CDR2 FQGNSA.